The clone carrying this T cell receptor (beta chain) was picked up a small number of times. This sample is drawn from a study of T cells after yellow fever vaccination. Turning to the study itself: SMART-Seq v4 Ultra Low Input prepared the low-cell-number fractions.

V trimming: 2 bases; J trimming: 4 bases; junction bases outside the gene matches: 8. The CDR3 has 16 residues. CDR1 is SGHTA, CDR2 FQGNSA, per germline. TCR cDNA, made by 5'RACE template switching, carried an added universal primer site and UMIs. TCRdb reprocessed the 5' RACE reads with MiXCR, giving one entry per CDR3 protein. The table includes hundreds of thousands of distinct CDR3 sequences, 13% detected once. The sample in question was PBMCs, obtained on the day of the yellow fever booster vaccination. This sequence joins TRBV7-2 and TRBJ2-3; 8 bases match TRBD2. The receptor comes from a man aged 30-40 years who received the YFV17D yellow fever vaccine. The CDR3 DNA follows: TGTGCCAGCAGCTTAATTTGGCGGGAGGATTCAGATACGCAGTATTTT. It encodes CASSLIWREDSDTQYF.